What follows are 32 T cell receptor beta chains derived from one specimen sequenced in a study of blood T cell repertoires in COVID-19. The data were produced by immunoSEQ multiplex PCR, yet TCRdb's version contains in-frame clones alone and is incomplete. The table lists about 31,000 clones, 75% to 90% of them singletons. The sequenced material came from peripheral blood. Every receptor here comes from a man older than 75 with acute or convalescent COVID-19.

V usage is TRBV19 and J usage is TRBJ1-4, with 10 bases identical to TRBD1. Looked up from germline, CDR1 is LNHDA and CDR2 is SQIVND (reference sequence). With 4 bases clipped from V and 5 bases from J, the junction kept 1 base outside the gene matches. This CDR3 is built from 14 residues. CDR3 bases: TGTGCCAGTAGTAAGACAGGGGGCAATGAAAAACTGTTTTTT. It yields the protein CASSKTGGNEKLFF.

This clone was observed a single time. The rearrangement links TRBV2 to TRBJ2-1, with D uncertain. The germline CDR1 and CDR2 sequences are SNHLY and FYNNEI. The CDR3 is 11 amino acids. V was clipped by 10 bases and J by 5 bases, with 9 bases between them. In DNA, the CDR3 is TGTGCCACGACCCGGGACAATGAGCAGTTCTTC. This sequence encodes CATTRDNEQFF.

This sequence joins TRBV5-1 and TRBJ2-7, with 9 nucleotides matching TRBD1. The CDR3 totals 15 residues. Germline assignment: CDR1 SGHRS and CDR2 YFSETQ. The V and J ends lost 4 bases and 3 bases, in that order; junction bases with no gene match: 8. In DNA form, the CDR3 reads TGCGCCAGCAGCCCTGTGCCGGGACAGGGCTACGAGCAGTACTTC. It yields the protein CASSPVPGQGYEQYF.

V gene TRBV28 combines with J gene TRBJ2-1, with D tentatively TRBD2 (5 bases). Trimming pared 5 bases from V and 0 bases from J, leaving 14 bases between. Germline lookup yields CDR1 MDHEN and CDR2 SYDVKM. This CDR3 comprises 16 residues. The CDR3 coding sequence is TGTGCCAGCAGTGTCCGGGGAGTAGGCTCCTACAATGAGCAGTTCTTC. This encodes CASSVRGVGSYNEQFF.

The rearrangement links TRBV19 to TRBJ1-6; 9 bases agree with TRBD1. The CDR3 sequence is 15 residues long. J gave up 8 bases and V 6 bases, and 8 bases lay outside the gene matches. Germline values: CDR1 LNHDA, CDR2 SQIVND (reference sequence). The CDR3 reads CASRMSQGAHSPLHF. In DNA, the CDR3 is TGTGCCAGTAGAATGTCACAGGGGGCCCATTCACCCCTCCACTTT.

This clone was seen once. This chain links TRBV2 with TRBJ2-3, with D possibly matching TRBD2 (5 bases). The CDR3 runs 16 residues. CDR1 and CDR2 (germline): SNHLY, FYNNEI. V gave up 1 base and J gave up 4 bases, with 15 bases separating them. The CDR3 nucleotides are TGTGCCAGCAGTGAAGTCAGGCTAGCTAGCCCAGATACGCAGTATTTT. Its protein is CASSEVRLASPDTQYF.

V and J are TRBV10-3 and TRBJ1-2, with a weak D call TRBD1 (6 bases). Trimming left V 5 bases short and J 2 bases short, with 9 bases between. The CDR3 loop spans 13 amino acids. CDR1 and CDR2 from the germline V gene are ENHRY and SYGVKD. CDR3 DNA sequence: TGTGCCATCAGTAGGACAGCAAACTATGGCTACACCTTC. It yields the protein CAISRTANYGYTF.

The chain links TRBV29-1 to TRBJ2-2; possibly TRBD2 for D (6 bases). CDR3 length: 13 amino acids. Germline V lookup: CDR1 SQVTM, CDR2 ANQGSEA. V was cut by 7 bases and J by 7 bases, with 16 bases left in between. The CDR3 coding sequence is TGCAGCGCAGGGAGCGGACTACTCGGGGAGCTGTTTTTT. As protein: CSAGSGLLGELFF.

The V gene is TRBV5-1, the J gene TRBJ2-2, with TRBD1 as a possible D gene (5 bases). V was clipped by 4 bases and J by 1 base, with 11 bases between them. Germline V gene lookup returns CDR1 SGHRS and CDR2 YFSETQ. The CDR3 totals 15 residues. The CDR3 spells CASSQRTMNTGELFF. The CDR3 DNA sequence: TGCGCCAGCAGCCAAAGGACAATGAACACCGGGGAGCTGTTTTTT.

V gene TRBV27 combines with J gene TRBJ2-3; 7 nucleotides agree with TRBD1. The germline V gene encodes CDR1 MNHEY and CDR2 SMNVEV (reference sequence). Losses at the gene ends were 5 bases for V and 2 bases for J; bases not matched to a gene: 7. The CDR3 spans 15 residues. CDR3 sequence: CASSPRGPHTDTQYF. CDR3 bases: TGTGCCAGCAGTCCAAGGGGGCCCCACACAGATACGCAGTATTTT.

The rearrangement links TRBV5-6 to TRBJ1-3, with TRBD1 identical over 7 bases. CDR3 length equals 15 residues. Trimming at V came to 0 bases and at J to 3 bases, leaving 3 bases not matched to a gene. Germline V gene lookup returns CDR1 SGHDT and CDR2 YYEEEE. The CDR3 DNA reads as TGTGCCAGCAGCTTGGCGTACAGGGGTGGAAACACCATATATTTT. Amino acid sequence: CASSLAYRGGNTIYF.

The CDR3: CATSRGAGLSTDTQYF. CDR3 nucleotide sequence: TGTGCCACCAGCAGAGGAGCAGGACTTAGCACAGATACGCAGTATTTT. This chain uses TRBV15 with TRBJ2-3; maybe TRBD2 (5 bases). The germline V gene has CDR1 LNHNV and CDR2 YYDKDF (reference sequence). This CDR3 comprises 16 residues. V lost 1 base and J 0 bases, leaving 11 bases between the germline ends.

The chain joins TRBV18 to TRBJ2-7, with a tentative D call TRBD1 (6 bases). There are 12 residues in the CDR3. The germline CDR1 and CDR2 sequences are KGHSH and LQKENI. V lost 4 bases to trimming and J lost 3 bases, with 7 bases between them. The CDR3 protein is CASSRTVYEQYF. CDR3 nucleotide sequence: TGTGCCAGCTCACGGACAGTCTACGAGCAGTACTTC.

The V gene is TRBV15, the J gene TRBJ2-1; 10 nucleotides align to TRBD2. This CDR3 spans 16 amino acids. The germline gives CDR1 LNHNV, CDR2 YYDKDF (reference sequence). V shed 0 bases, J shed 7 bases, and the junction held 6 bases outside the gene matches. The CDR3 sequence is CATSRDLGSGGNEQFF. CDR3 in DNA: TGTGCCACCAGCAGAGATCTAGGTAGCGGGGGGAATGAGCAGTTCTTC.

This clone has more than one count but fewer than ten. The chain recombines TRBV28 with TRBJ1-2; TRBD1 agrees at 7 bases. The CDR3 has 14 amino acids. J lost 6 bases, V lost 5 bases, and 9 bases had no gene match. Germline CDR1 is MDHEN and CDR2 is SYDVKM. As DNA, the CDR3 is TGTGCCAGCAGTCCCTCCGGGACAGTCCATGGCTACACCTTC. The encoded protein is CASSPSGTVHGYTF.

This chain links TRBV28 with TRBJ1-5; a possible D gene is TRBD1 (6 bases). Trimming stripped 6 bases from V and 0 bases from J, with 9 bases between. Germline CDR1 reads MDHEN; CDR2 reads SYDVKM. The CDR3 loop spans 14 amino acids. The CDR3 spells CASRPGDSNQPQHF. The CDR3 DNA reads as TGTGCCAGCAGACCAGGGGATAGCAATCAGCCCCAGCATTTT.

The chain carries TRBV19 and TRBJ1-5; possibly TRBD1 for D (6 bases). The V end lost 6 bases, the J end lost 7 bases, and 16 bases lay between the germline ends. Germline V CDR1 and CDR2: LNHDA, SQIVND (reference sequence). The CDR3 is made up of 14 amino acids. The CDR3 is CASRNQGTGQPQHF. The CDR3 coding sequence is TGTGCCAGTAGAAACCAGGGGACGGGGCAGCCCCAGCATTTT.

This chain links TRBV24-1 with TRBJ1-2, with 10 bases fitting TRBD1. Germline V gene data show CDR1 as KGHDR and CDR2 as SFDVKD. With 10 bases clipped from V and 0 bases from J, the junction kept 7 bases outside the gene matches. This CDR3 spans 15 amino acids. The chain's CDR3 is CATDRGLRPNYGYTF. DNA of the CDR3: TGTGCCACTGACAGGGGGCTAAGACCTAACTATGGCTACACCTTC.

The genes are TRBV15 and TRBJ1-5; 8 bases map to TRBD1. The germline V gene has CDR1 LNHNV and CDR2 YYDKDF (reference sequence). J was trimmed by 5 bases and V by 2 bases; bases with no gene match: 2. This CDR3 region has 14 residues. The CDR3 DNA is TGTGCCACCAGCAGACAGGGGGCATATCAGCCCCAGCATTTT. It yields the protein CATSRQGAYQPQHF.

The chain combines TRBV19 with TRBJ2-2, with 10 bases matching TRBD1. V lost 3 bases to trimming and J lost 7 bases; unmatched junction nucleotides: 11. The germline gives CDR1 LNHDA, CDR2 SQIVND (reference sequence). The CDR3 length is 17 residues. CDR3 nucleotides: TGTGCCAGTAGTATGGGACAGGGGACGAATAGGGTCGGGGAGCTGTTTTTT. As protein: CASSMGQGTNRVGELFF.

The chain carries TRBV29-1 and TRBJ2-2; D may be TRBD1 (5 bases). V shed 2 bases and J shed 0 bases, with 10 bases lying between them. The CDR3 spans 15 residues. Germline CDR1 reads SQVTM; CDR2 reads ANQGSEA. CDR3 amino acids: CSVEKGQANTGELFF. CDR3 coding DNA: TGCAGCGTTGAAAAGGGGCAGGCGAACACCGGGGAGCTGTTTTTT.

The V call is TRBV3-1 (or the pseudogene TRBV3-2), the J call TRBJ1-2, with D unresolved. CDR1 LGHDT and CDR2 YNNKEL come from the germline V gene (reference sequence). CDR3 length equals 13 residues. Trimming cost V 0 bases and J 8 bases, with 10 bases left between them. CDR3 nucleotide sequence: TGTGCCAGCAGCCAAGATAATCGGAGGGGCTACACCTTC. It translates to CASSQDNRRGYTF.

This rearrangement joins TRBV3-1 (or the pseudogene TRBV3-2) to TRBJ1-2, with TRBD1 as a possible D gene (6 bases). Germline V lookup: CDR1 LGHDT, CDR2 YNNKEL (reference sequence). Between the trimmed V and J ends, which lost 1 base and 3 bases, there was a span of 12 bases. This CDR3 is built from 15 residues. CDR3 sequence reads: CASSQASRTDYGYTF. The CDR3 nucleotides are TGTGCCAGCAGCCAAGCCTCCCGGACAGACTATGGCTACACCTTC.

The chain joins TRBV7-2 to TRBJ2-4; no clear D gene. The CDR3 consists of 12 residues. V lost 5 bases to trimming and J lost 4 bases, with 6 bases between them. Germline CDR1 SGHTA, CDR2 FQGNSA. CDR3 residues: CASSLRKNIQYF. Written as DNA, the CDR3 is TGTGCCAGCAGCCTACGAAAAAACATTCAGTACTTC.

The chain combines TRBV29-1 with TRBJ2-1; 9 bases match TRBD1. The ends lost 0 bases at V and 1 base at J; junction bases unmatched: 7. Germline CDR1 reads SQVTM; CDR2 reads ANQGSEA. The CDR3 has 17 amino acids. CDR3 amino acids: CSVEDAIGQGSYNEQFF. CDR3 sequence (DNA): TGCAGCGTTGAAGACGCTATTGGACAGGGGTCCTACAATGAGCAGTTCTTC.

This rearrangement joins TRBV3-1 (or the pseudogene TRBV3-2) to TRBJ2-3; D might be TRBD2 (5 bases). The V end was cut by 4 bases, the J end by 6 bases, with 17 bases between. The CDR3 sequence is 15 residues long. The germline gives CDR1 LGHDT, CDR2 YNNKEL (reference sequence). CDR3 residues: CASSLTLAAWDTQYF. Written as DNA, the CDR3 is TGTGCCAGCAGCCTAACTCTAGCCGCGTGGGATACGCAGTATTTT.

This clone was recorded only once. The chain recombines TRBV28 with TRBJ2-4; D is possibly TRBD1 (6 bases). CDR1 and CDR2 from the germline V gene are MDHEN and SYDVKM. The CDR3 runs to 16 residues. V was pared by 6 bases and J by 0 bases, with 15 bases between. CDR3 in DNA: TGTGCCAGCAGACTCTCCGGACAGCTAGCCAAAAACATTCAGTACTTC. Its protein product is CASRLSGQLAKNIQYF.

This rearrangement joins TRBV5-5 to TRBJ2-7; D may be TRBD2 (6 bases). Germline lookup yields CDR1 SGHKS and CDR2 YYEKEE (reference sequence). Trimming took 1 base from V and 2 from J, leaving 13 bases between them. The CDR3 has 15 amino acids. CDR3 nucleotides: TGTGCCAGCAGCTTGAGGGGAGGCCCCCCCTACGAGCAGTACTTC. Translated, it gives CASSLRGGPPYEQYF.

This clone was seen a few times. The genes are TRBV5-6 and TRBJ2-7; D may be TRBD2 (6 bases). Germline V lookup: CDR1 SGHDT, CDR2 YYEEEE. V was pared by 4 bases and J by 4 bases, with 12 bases between. This CDR3 comprises 13 residues. The CDR3 nucleotides are TGTGCCAGCAGCCCCGTGGGGAGGTACGAGCAGTACTTC. It is translated as CASSPVGRYEQYF.

The V gene is TRBV14, the J gene TRBJ2-3, with a tentative D call TRBD1 (7 bases). The V end lost 3 bases, the J end lost 5 bases, and 12 bases lay between the germline ends. Per germline, CDR1 SGHDN and CDR2 FVKESK. This CDR3 contains 14 residues. The CDR3: CASSHGRGEDTQYF. CDR3 in DNA: TGTGCCAGCAGCCATGGCAGGGGGGAAGATACGCAGTATTTT.

V gene TRBV5-1 combines with J gene TRBJ2-3; no clear D. The CDR3 is 13 residues long. V lost 6 bases to trimming and J lost 4 bases, with 12 bases between them. Germline values: CDR1 SGHRS, CDR2 YFSETQ. CDR3 coding DNA: TGCGCCAGCACCAGAAGTGGCCCAGATACGCAGTATTTT. Translated, it gives CASTRSGPDTQYF.

The V and J genes are TRBV4-2 and TRBJ1-5; D remains ambiguous. The germline V and J ends were trimmed by 1 base and 4 bases, with 5 bases remaining between them. The CDR3 is 13 amino acids. Germline V gene lookup returns CDR1 LGHNA and CDR2 YNFKEQ. The CDR3 here is CASSQGENQPQHF. The DNA for the CDR3 is TGTGCCAGCAGCCAAGGAGAGAATCAGCCCCAGCATTTT.